This T cell receptor (beta chain) was retrieved from a study of cytomegalovirus exposure and HLA in healthy donors. Study-level findings and limits: In a later analysis, specific HLA alleles were associated with around 17,000 TCR beta sequences at a 0.05 false discovery rate.

Germline V gene data show CDR1 as MDHEN and CDR2 as SYDVKM. CDR3 length: 17 residues. J was trimmed by 7 bases and V by 6 bases; bases with no gene match: 10. PCR was performed using 60 Vbeta and 13 Jbeta primers. TCRdb's copy holds only in-frame clones and misses some; the assay was immunoSEQ multiplex PCR. The data show about 130,000 clones, approximately 61% seen once. Remarks on this clone: Its antigen is unidentified.

The clonotype was recovered from a human donor in good health. Sample: PBMCs. This chain uses TRBV28 with TRBJ2-2, with 14 bases identical to TRBD2. Here the CDR3 DNA reads TGTGCCAGCAGCCTAAGTGGGACTAGCGGGAGAATCGGGGAGCTGTTTTTT. Its protein product is CASSLSGTSGRIGELFF.